What follows are 9 T cell receptor beta chains derived from one specimen sequenced in a study of neoadjuvant nivolumab and ipilimumab in lung cancer. Some clones are missing from TCRdb's copy, which holds only in-frame ones; the method was immunoSEQ multiplex PCR. The sample contains 7,500 to 9,000 clones, 84% of which appear only once. The sample here was tumor tissue, taken after neoadjuvant nivolumab, alone or with ipilimumab, at or shortly before surgery. These receptors all come from an adult with non-small cell lung cancer.

The chain has TRBV5-4 and TRBJ1-2; TRBD1 agrees at 7 bases. Germline V lookup: CDR1 SGHNT, CDR2 YYREEE (reference sequence). There are 13 residues in the CDR3. The V and J ends lost 4 bases and 3 bases, in that order; junction bases with no gene match: 3. The CDR3 region is CASSEGTDYGYTF. The CDR3 DNA is TGTGCCAGCAGCGAGGGGACAGACTATGGCTACACCTTC.

The CDR3 sequence: CASSLSGTHGYTF. The CDR3 DNA sequence: TGTGCCAGCAGCCTCTCGGGGACTCATGGCTACACCTTC. This chain joins TRBV14 and TRBJ1-2; TRBD1 might be the D (5 bases). The ends were cut back, 4 bases at V and 6 bases at J, with 12 bases in the middle. This CDR3 has 13 residues. CDR1 and CDR2 (germline): SGHDN, FVKESK.

The V gene is TRBV7-2, the J gene TRBJ1-1; unclear D gene. CDR1 SGHTA and CDR2 FQGNSA come from the germline V gene. This CDR3 contains 13 residues. The V end lost 5 bases, the J end lost 0 bases, and 7 bases lay between the germline ends. The CDR3 bases are TGTGCCAGCAGCCCTCAGATGAACACTGAAGCTTTCTTT. Translation: CASSPQMNTEAFF.

By its share, this clone is medium-sized. The rearrangement uses TRBV10-3 and TRBJ2-7; D gene ambiguous. Trimming removed 3 bases from V and 4 bases from J, with 4 bases in between. Germline CDR1 ENHRY, CDR2 SYGVKD. The CDR3 covers 11 residues. This CDR3 reads CAISEFYEQYF. CDR3 bases: TGTGCCATCAGTGAATTTTACGAGCAGTACTTC.

This clone appeared once. The rearrangement uses TRBV6-5 and TRBJ1-2; 7 bases match TRBD1. CDR1 is MNHEY and CDR2 is SVGAGI in the germline V gene. This CDR3 contains 15 residues. The junction had 7 bases not matched to a gene; V was cut back by 6 bases and J by 0 bases. The CDR3 DNA sequence: TGTGCCAGCAGGGATCAGGGGGGAGCTAACTATGGCTACACCTTC. Translated: CASRDQGGANYGYTF.

This clone was seen a handful of times. The J gene is TRBJ2-1, the V gene TRBV11-1, with a tentative D call TRBD2 (6 bases). The V gene lost 1 base and the J gene lost 7 bases, with 11 bases spanning the gap. Germline V CDR1 and CDR2: SGHAT, FQDESV (reference sequence). The length of the CDR3 is 14 residues. CDR3 protein: CASSLGREPNEQFF. CDR3 DNA sequence: TGTGCCAGCAGCTTAGGTCGGGAGCCAAATGAGCAGTTCTTC.

This sequence joins TRBV5-1 and TRBJ1-2, with D maybe TRBD1 (5 bases). V dropped 6 bases and J dropped 6 bases, with 18 bases sitting between them. The CDR3 is 14 residues long. The germline V gene has CDR1 SGHRS and CDR2 YFSETQ. The chain's CDR3 is CASNPIGGRDGYTF. The CDR3 bases are TGCGCCAGCAACCCCATCGGGGGGAGGGATGGCTACACCTTC. The complete variable domain, with remaining parts taken from reference TRBV5-1 and TRBJ1-2, reads KAGVTQTPRYLIKTRGQQVTLSCSPISGHRSVSWYQQTPGQGLQFLFEYFSETQRNKGNFPGRFSGRQFSNSRSEMNVSTLELGDSALYLCASNPIGGRDGYTFGSGTRLTVV.

The chain carries TRBV9 and TRBJ1-3; D is undetermined. The CDR3 runs to 13 residues. Germline-derived CDR1 and CDR2 are SGDLS and YYNGEE. Deletions cut 3 bases from V and 4 bases from J, with 8 bases between. The CDR3 is CASSGANGNTIYF. CDR3 sequence (DNA): TGTGCCAGCAGCGGGGCGAACGGAAACACCATATATTTT.

The J gene is TRBJ1-1, the V gene TRBV30; D is perhaps TRBD1 (5 bases). CDR1 is GTSNPN and CDR2 is SVGIG in the germline V gene (reference sequence). V gave up 0 bases and J gave up 1 base, with 15 bases separating them. The CDR3 sequence is 16 residues long. CDR3 sequence (DNA): TGTGCCTGGAGTGTCGTCGCGGGGCTTTCGAACACTGAAGCTTTCTTT. It codes for CAWSVVAGLSNTEAFF.